The entry below gives a single TCR beta chain sequence along with its context. Its specific antigen is unknown. No qualities accompany the bases; no much larger clone lies one base away. The immunoSEQ Assay, a bias-controlled multiplex PCR, was used to amplify TCRbeta CDR3 regions from genomic DNA. The paper's processing steps were these. Nucleated cell counts per sample were estimated from amplification of reference gene primers within the assay. To quantify the absolute abundance of each unique TCRbeta CDR3 rearrangement, sequence reads were collapsed and filtered. For each sample, productive Simpson clonality was calculated as the square root of Simpson's diversity index across productive rearrangements. In TCRdb, the immuneACCESS table is reduced to in-frame sequences with V and J assigned. These tables do not hold every clone; where another copy was compared, an unresolved V gene accounts for under half, and the others remain unexplained. The D gene and trimming were derived from the DNA, and the V and J assignments and clone size from that table. Recorded for this sample are around 210,000 clones; more than 70% of them occurred a single time. The leading ten clones occupy 6.5% to 9.5% of the sample.

This entry belongs to a study of blood T cell repertoires in COVID-19 (dated by TCRdb to 2019 to 2021). With respect to the entire study: Samples from collaborators originated in the United States, Italy and Spain and spanned both the acute and convalescent phases of COVID-19. Sample metadata almost always included a de-identified subject ID, COVID-19 status, age in years and sex. The prospective study material was composed of cDNA or gDNA derived from T cells, B-cell-depleted T cells, or PBMCs. Where available, HLA class I and class II types were obtained from metadata supplied by the sample provider rather than from assay-based typing. The dataset comprised deeply sampled blood TCRbeta repertoires from subjects exposed to, actively infected with, or recovered from COVID-19. The repertoires were released in a freely available public database meant as a resource for research on the immune response to SARS-CoV-2. The samples were drawn from the first 160 participants of the ongoing ImmuneRACE study and from under 1,500 subjects provided by 6 global collaborators.

V lost 8 bases and J lost 10 bases; the stretch between them is 15 bases long. CDR1 LNHDA and CDR2 SQIVND were looked up in the germline V gene (reference sequence). Reading from cysteine to phenylalanine, the CDR3 counts 12 amino acids. The entry retains the CDR3 DNA only, 36 bases that are in frame from base 1. General conclusions and limits of the study: The quantity of clinical and demographic metadata differed by source and by participant and was supplied without curation.

In the prospective study, participants were roughly 18 to 95 years old, resided in 25 or so geographic areas of the United States, and were enrolled through a virtual design. In the prospective study, participants were assigned to cohorts based on the clinical history participants reported in a screening survey and a study questionnaire. Recovered participants in ImmuneRACE Cohort 3 were defined as having two consecutive negative NP/OP PCR tests, clearance from a healthcare professional, or resolution of symptoms. Each participant in the prospective study had whole blood, serum and a nasopharyngeal or oropharyngeal swab collected by mobile phlebotomists. Participants in the prospective study had the option to provide additional blood draws and questionnaires over an approximately 2-month period. Prospective study blood samples were shipped either frozen or at room temperature before DNA extraction.

This TCR derives from a woman aged 18-29 years who had recovered from COVID-19. The source material was PBMCs or T cells enriched from blood (not recorded which). The V and J segments used are TRBV19 and TRBJ2-1; 5 matching bases give a weak D call of TRBD2. In nucleotides, the sequence is TGTGCCAGTCAAACGCCAGGCGGGGAGCAGTTCTTC. It translates to CASQTPGGEQFF.